A single sample is the source of the 8 T cell receptor beta chains below, sequenced in a study of T cells in Graves' hyperthyroidism and ophthalmopathy. Amplified regions were TCR beta CDR3 sequences from RNA transcripts. The TCR CDR3 first-round RT-PCR relied on the HTBI primer set. TCRdb independently ran MiXCR on the multiplex PCR reads; one entry per CDR3 protein. Altogether 530,000 or so distinct CDR3 sequences are present, 46% being singletons, with the ten largest covering around 8%. Sequences were obtained from peripheral blood or thyroid tissue (not recorded which). These receptor sequences come from a woman in her late teens or twenties with Graves' hyperthyroidism.

The chain joins TRBV29-1 to TRBJ2-1; TRBD1 matches at 9 bases. This CDR3 has 14 residues. With V trimmed by 5 bases and J by 3 bases, 5 bases remained unmatched. CDR1 SQVTM and CDR2 ANQGSEA come from the germline V gene. Here the CDR3 DNA reads TGCAGCGTTCCGAGACAGGGGGTCTACAATGAGCAGTTCTTC. Residues: CSVPRQGVYNEQFF.

Many counts were recorded for this clonotype. This chain uses TRBV30 with TRBJ2-7; D is ambiguous. The CDR3 is 14 residues long. V gave up 4 bases and J gave up 3 bases, with 16 bases separating them. Germline lookup yields CDR1 GTSNPN and CDR2 SVGIG (reference sequence). In nucleotides, the CDR3 is TGTGCCTGGACGGGTCAAGCCGTAAGCTACGAGCAGTACTTC. Translating gives CAWTGQAVSYEQYF.

This clonotype came up many times. This chain connects TRBV10-3 to TRBJ2-7; 8 positions agree with TRBD1. CDR1 and CDR2 from the germline V gene are ENHRY and SYGVKD. The V segment lost 6 bases and the J segment 3 bases; nucleotides outside the gene matches: 10. CDR3 length: 15 amino acids. The CDR3 protein is CAISRLETGDYEQYF. The DNA of the CDR3 is TGTGCCATCAGCCGCCTAGAGACAGGGGACTACGAGCAGTACTTC.

The chain combines TRBV20-1 with TRBJ1-1, with D tentatively TRBD1 (5 bases). CDR1 is DFQATT and CDR2 is SNEGSKA in the germline V gene (reference sequence). Trimming took 6 bases from V and 4 from J, leaving 18 bases between them. This CDR3 comprises 14 residues. CDR3: CSAPGRGEGTEAFF. The CDR3 nucleotides are TGCAGTGCCCCCGGTCGGGGCGAGGGCACTGAAGCTTTCTTT.

With respect to this clonotype: The conserved closing phenylalanine or tryptophan is absent in this CDR3, likely reflecting a read error. This sequence joins TRBV12-5 and TRBJ1-1; D not certain. The germline V gene has CDR1 LGHNT and CDR2 FRNRAP. V was trimmed by 6 bases and J by 0 bases, leaving 8 bases between them. The CDR3 is 13 residues long. The DNA of the CDR3 is TGTGCTAGTGGCCTAAGTATGAACACTGAAGCTTTCCTT. Translated, it gives CASGLSMNTEAFL.

There are many counts of this clonotype. The rearrangement links TRBV2 to TRBJ1-5; weak D call: TRBD1 (5 bases). The V end was cut by 5 bases, the J end by 3 bases, with 17 bases between. CDR3 length: 16 amino acids. The germline V gene encodes CDR1 SNHLY and CDR2 FYNNEI. CDR3 bases: TGTGCCAGCAGTCCCGACAGCCCCAAATCCAATCAGCCCCAGCATTTT. This sequence encodes CASSPDSPKSNQPQHF. Using reference TRBV2 and TRBJ1-5 for the parts outside the CDR3, the full variable domain is EPEVTQTPSHQVTQMGQEVILRCVPISNHLYFYWYRQILGQKVEFLVSFYNNEISEKSEIFDDQFSVERPDGSNFTLKIRSTKLEDSAMYFCASSPDSPKSNQPQHFGDGTRLSIL.

This chain joins TRBV12-3 or TRBV12-4 and TRBJ1-1, with a possible D match to TRBD1 (6 bases). Trimming shortened V by 6 bases and J by 5 bases, and 16 bases separated the two germline ends. The CDR3 runs to 14 residues. Written as DNA, the CDR3 is TGTGCCAGCAGACGGACAGCAGGCGGGACTGAAGCTTTCTTT. The encoded protein is CASRRTAGGTEAFF.

This sequence joins TRBV2 and TRBJ1-4; tentative D call: TRBD1 (6 bases). The V and J ends lost 5 bases and 12 bases respectively, with 10 bases between them. This CDR3 has 11 residues. Germline V gene data show CDR1 as SNHLY and CDR2 as FYNNEI. The CDR3 protein is CASSYEGELFF. CDR3 DNA: TGTGCCAGCAGTTACGAGGGGGAACTGTTTTTT.